The sample holds many counts of the clone carrying this TCR beta chain. This CDR3 comprises 13 residues. V was shortened by 0 bases and J by 8 bases, with 8 bases between the two germline ends. From germline, CDR1 is LNHNV and CDR2 YYDKDF (reference sequence). The data are from a study of T-cell reconstitution after alpha-beta-depleted transplantation in children. A TCRbeta library incorporating unique molecular identifiers was prepared. A single record per CDR3 protein comes from TCRdb applying MiXCR to the PCR reads. The profile shows about 690,000 distinct CDR3 sequences, roughly 15% of them singletons.

The sample in question was PBMCs from the stem cell graft donor, obtained from the stem cell graft. The chain carries TRBV15 and TRBJ2-1; D is unclear. The origin of this receptor is a human donor who donated a stem cell graft to a child with acute myeloid leukemia. CDR3 region: CATSRDRSDEQFF. CDR3 coding DNA: TGTGCCACCAGCAGAGATAGATCTGATGAGCAGTTCTTC.